The 9 T cell receptor beta chains given below trace back to one sample, sequenced in a study of CD8 T cells in ankylosing spondylitis. MiXCR, run by TCRdb on the 5' RACE reads, gives a single entry per CDR3 protein. Found here are 100,000 to 150,000 distinct CDR3 sequences, roughly a tenth of them singletons; the top ten hold 2.5% to 4%. Source material: blood, either unsorted or a sorted T cell fraction (not recorded which). The receptor source for this set is a male donor with ankylosing spondylitis or in good health (not recorded which).

This clonotype was observed many times. The rearrangement uses TRBV6-2 or TRBV6-3 and TRBJ2-3, with 12 bases matching TRBD1. The CDR3 is 15 amino acids. Unmatched junction bases numbered 4, after V lost 2 bases and J lost 7 bases. CDR1 and CDR2 (germline): MNHEY, SVGEGT. CDR3 sequence: CASSYGTGGHNTQYF. The CDR3 DNA sequence: TGTGCCAGCAGTTACGGGACAGGGGGCCATAATACGCAGTATTTT.

This clonotype was seen ten or more times. CDR3 DNA sequence: TGCAGTGGATTGACAGGGTCTGGGGAAGAGACCCAGTACTTC. Amino acid sequence: CSGLTGSGEETQYF. V gene TRBV20-1 combines with J gene TRBJ2-5, with 7 bases fitting TRBD1. CDR1 and CDR2 (germline): DFQATT, SNEGSKA (reference sequence). Losses at the gene ends were 7 bases for V and 3 bases for J; bases not matched to a gene: 11. This CDR3 spans 14 amino acids.

This clonotype was seen repeatedly, ten times or more. V and J are TRBV24-1 and TRBJ2-3; 8 bases are shared with TRBD1. The CDR3 spans 15 residues. V lost 4 bases, J lost 3 bases, and 5 bases stayed unmatched. Germline CDR1 and CDR2: KGHDR and SFDVKD. The CDR3 region has the DNA TGTGCCACCAGTGACTCGGGACAGGCGACAGATACGCAGTATTTT. As protein: CATSDSGQATDTQYF.

In this sample, this clonotype turned up many times. The chain employs TRBV5-1 and TRBJ1-2, with no clear D. The CDR3 extends over 14 amino acids. Trimming took off 3 bases at V and 4 bases at J, with 13 bases between the two ends. Germline CDR1 reads SGHRS; CDR2 reads YFSETQ. CDR3 sequence (DNA): TGCGCCAGCAGCTCATACCCCGCTGTCTATGGCTACACCTTC. Translated: CASSSYPAVYGYTF. The full variable domain, with the rest looked up from reference TRBV5-1 and TRBJ1-2, is KAGVTQTPRYLIKTRGQQVTLSCSPISGHRSVSWYQQTPGQGLQFLFEYFSETQRNKGNFPGRFSGRQFSNSRSEMNVSTLELGDSALYLCASSSYPAVYGYTFGSGTRLTVV.

This clonotype was counted between two and nine times. This sequence joins TRBV20-1 and TRBJ2-7; D is ambiguous. Germline V CDR1 and CDR2: DFQATT, SNEGSKA (reference sequence). Trimming shortened V by 6 bases and J by 0 bases, and 12 bases separated the two germline ends. This CDR3 is built from 13 residues. The CDR3 DNA follows: TGCAGTGCCCCCAGCTGGAGCTCCTACGAGCAGTACTTC. This sequence encodes CSAPSWSSYEQYF.

The genes are TRBV18 and TRBJ2-4; D remains unclear. The CDR3 consists of 16 residues. CDR1 is KGHSH and CDR2 is LQKENI in the germline V gene. Trimming removed 4 bases from V and 0 bases from J, with 13 bases in between. CDR3 sequence (DNA): TGTGCCAGCTCACTCTCCTCTGGATTAGCCAAAAACATTCAGTACTTC. It encodes CASSLSSGLAKNIQYF.

In its sample, this clonotype was seen many times. The V call is TRBV20-1, the J call TRBJ2-6; unclear D gene. V dropped 2 bases and J dropped 0 bases, with 5 bases sitting between them. The CDR3 is 14 amino acids. Germline V CDR1 and CDR2: DFQATT, SNEGSKA (reference sequence). The CDR3 protein is CSARQSSGANVLTF. In nucleotides, the CDR3 is TGCAGTGCTAGACAGAGCTCTGGGGCCAACGTCCTGACTTTC.

This clonotype has at least ten counts. V is TRBV19 and J is TRBJ2-2; 7 bases line up with TRBD2. J gave up 1 base and V 3 bases, and 5 bases lay outside the gene matches. Germline V gene sequence: CDR1 LNHDA, CDR2 SQIVND (reference sequence). The CDR3 sequence is 16 residues long. The CDR3 loop reads CASSIGGVRNTGELFF. The CDR3 DNA reads as TGTGCCAGTAGTATTGGGGGGGTCCGGAACACCGGGGAGCTGTTTTTT.

In this sample, this clonotype turned up many times. The chain has TRBV28 and TRBJ2-1, with TRBD2 identical over 12 bases. The V and J ends lost 2 bases and 4 bases, in that order; junction bases with no gene match: 0. The CDR3 spans 15 residues. In germline, CDR1 is MDHEN, CDR2 SYDVKM. The CDR3 coding sequence is TGTGCCAGCAGTTTAGGGACTAGCGGGTACAATGAGCAGTTCTTC. It specifies CASSLGTSGYNEQFF.